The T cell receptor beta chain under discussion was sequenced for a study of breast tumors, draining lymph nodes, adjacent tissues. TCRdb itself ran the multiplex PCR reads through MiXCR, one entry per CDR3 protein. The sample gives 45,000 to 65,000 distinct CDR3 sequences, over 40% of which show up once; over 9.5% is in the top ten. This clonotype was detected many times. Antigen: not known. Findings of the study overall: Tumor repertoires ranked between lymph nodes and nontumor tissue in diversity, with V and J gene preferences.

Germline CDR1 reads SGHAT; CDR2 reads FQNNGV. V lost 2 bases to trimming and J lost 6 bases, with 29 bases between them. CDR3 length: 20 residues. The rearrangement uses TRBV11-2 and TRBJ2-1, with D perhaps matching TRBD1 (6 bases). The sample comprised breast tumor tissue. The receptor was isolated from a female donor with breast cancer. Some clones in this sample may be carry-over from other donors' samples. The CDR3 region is CASSLWGLGAWAATGNEQFF. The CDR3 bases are TGTGCCAGCAGCTTATGGGGATTGGGGGCCTGGGCGGCTACAGGCAATGAGCAGTTCTTC.